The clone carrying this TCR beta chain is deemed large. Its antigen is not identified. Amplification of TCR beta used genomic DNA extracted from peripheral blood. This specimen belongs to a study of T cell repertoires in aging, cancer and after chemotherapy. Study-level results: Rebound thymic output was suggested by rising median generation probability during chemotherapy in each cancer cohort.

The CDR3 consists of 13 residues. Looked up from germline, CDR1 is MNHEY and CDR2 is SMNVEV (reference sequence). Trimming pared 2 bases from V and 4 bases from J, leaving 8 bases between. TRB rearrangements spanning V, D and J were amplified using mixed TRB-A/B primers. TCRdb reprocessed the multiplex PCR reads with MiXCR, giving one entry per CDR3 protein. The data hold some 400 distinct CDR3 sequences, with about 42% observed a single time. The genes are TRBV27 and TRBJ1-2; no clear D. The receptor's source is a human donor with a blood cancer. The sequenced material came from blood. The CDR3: CASSLSLSYGYTF. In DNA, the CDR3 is TGTGCCAGCAGTTTAAGCCTGAGCTATGGCTACACCTTC.